A single sample gave rise to the 18 T cell receptor beta chains below, sequenced in a study of regulatory T cells in long-lasting Graves disease. TCR beta libraries were built with iRepertoire HTBI primers and Arm-PCR of CDR3 regions. TCRdb reprocessed the multiplex PCR reads via MiXCR and lists one record per CDR3 protein. The data contain about 470,000 distinct CDR3 sequences, less than 25% of them singletons. Time point indicated: persistent/refractory GD, antithyroid drugs over 5 years with positive TRAb. PBMCs were the source of the RNA used for TCR sequencing. The input for sequencing was peripheral blood mononuclear cells (PBMCs), taken when the disease was refractory, from a patient treated with antithyroid drugs. Receptors were obtained from a female donor with Graves disease.

The chain combines TRBV5-1 with TRBJ2-7; 12 bases are shared with TRBD2. V dropped 4 bases and J dropped 4; count of bases not matched to a gene: 12. The CDR3 spans 17 residues. CDR1 and CDR2 (germline): SGHRS, YFSETQ. CDR3 DNA: TGCGCCAGCAGCGCCGGACCGACTAGCGGGAGTTATTACGAGCAGTACTTC. Its protein product is CASSAGPTSGSYYEQYF.

This clonotype was observed a handful of times. The chain is built from TRBV20-1 and TRBJ1-1; 10 nucleotides line up with TRBD1. The CDR3 is made up of 14 amino acids. Looked up from germline, CDR1 is DFQATT and CDR2 is SNEGSKA (reference sequence). The trim removed 6 bases at V and 6 bases at J, leaving 10 bases unmatched. The CDR3 region is CSAQTGGRLAEAFF. CDR3 DNA: TGCAGTGCCCAGACAGGGGGCAGACTTGCTGAAGCTTTCTTT.

At least ten counts were recorded for this clonotype. At one end, the junction sequence differs from germline, possibly due to a read error. The chain uses TRBV6-2 or TRBV6-3 and TRBJ2-1; 10 positions agree with TRBD2. This CDR3 has 14 residues. In germline, CDR1 is MNHEY, CDR2 SVGEGT. CDR3 loop: CANSLAGGYNEQFF. DNA for the CDR3: TGTGCCAACAGTTTAGCGGGAGGCTACAATGAGCAGTTCTTC.

V gene TRBV10-3 combines with J gene TRBJ1-1; D not certain. The V end lost 0 bases, the J end lost 0 bases, and 8 bases lay between the germline ends. The length of the CDR3 is 15 residues. Germline CDR1 reads ENHRY; CDR2 reads SYGVKD. CDR3 nucleotide sequence: TGTGCCATCAGTGAGTCAATCAGCATGAACACTGAAGCTTTCTTT. Residues: CAISESISMNTEAFF.

In this sample, this clonotype turned up many times. The rearrangement joins TRBV7-2 to TRBJ1-6; no definite D call. The CDR3 is 12 residues long. Germline CDR1 and CDR2: SGHTA and FQGNSA. Between the trimmed V and J ends, which lost 8 bases and 6 bases, there was a span of 8 bases. CDR3 sequence (DNA): TGTGCCAGCGGGCGGCCTAATTCACCCCTCCACTTT. This gives the protein CASGRPNSPLHF.

This clonotype was recorded many times. The genes are TRBV24-1 and TRBJ2-7; D might be TRBD1 (5 bases). Between the trimmed V and J ends, which lost 4 bases and 5 bases, there was a span of 11 bases. CDR3 length: 13 residues. Germline-derived CDR1 and CDR2 are KGHDR and SFDVKD. The CDR3 bases are TGTGCCACCAGTGACCTGGACACCCACGAGCAGTACTTC. Translation: CATSDLDTHEQYF.

The table lists this clonotype with many counts. The V call is TRBV12-3 or TRBV12-4, the J call TRBJ1-5; 8 bases fit TRBD1. V was pared by 7 bases and J by 4 bases, with 15 bases of the junction left unmatched. The CDR3 spans 17 residues. The CDR3 DNA sequence: TGTGCCAGCAAGTTCCGGCAGGGGGCTTTGAGAAATCAGCCCCAGCATTTT. It encodes CASKFRQGALRNQPQHF.

This clonotype was recorded a few times. The chain has TRBV29-1 and TRBJ1-6; TRBD1 is a possible D gene (6 bases). The CDR3 sequence is 13 residues long. The germline gives CDR1 SQVTM, CDR2 ANQGSEA. V was cut by 4 bases and J by 5 bases, with 9 bases left in between. CDR3 in DNA: TGCAGCGTTGCCCAGGGGCATAATTCACCCCTCCACTTT. It specifies CSVAQGHNSPLHF.

This clonotype has more than one count but fewer than ten. V gene TRBV20-1 combines with J gene TRBJ1-2; maybe TRBD1 (6 bases). CDR1 and CDR2 from the germline V gene are DFQATT and SNEGSKA (reference sequence). The germline V and J ends were trimmed by 3 bases and 2 bases, with 22 bases remaining between them. This CDR3 has 17 residues. The DNA of the CDR3 is TGCAGTGCTAGGCCCCCTAGGACAGTATCAACCAACTATGGCTACACCTTC. Protein: CSARPPRTVSTNYGYTF.

This clonotype was seen more than once but under ten times. The gene calls are TRBV5-1 and TRBJ2-3, with TRBD2 identical over 10 bases. Germline CDR1 and CDR2: SGHRS and YFSETQ. The CDR3 has 16 amino acids. Losses at the gene ends were 1 base for V and 4 bases for J; bases not matched to a gene: 6. In DNA, the CDR3 is TGCGCCAGCAGCTTGTCGGCTAGCGGGAGAGCAGATACGCAGTATTTT. This codes for CASSLSASGRADTQYF.

This clonotype was observed a handful of times. The J gene is TRBJ1-1, the V gene TRBV28; D perhaps matches TRBD1 (6 bases). V lost 4 bases, J lost 3 bases, and 15 bases lay in between. The CDR3 extends over 15 amino acids. Germline CDR1 reads MDHEN; CDR2 reads SYDVKM. CDR3 sequence reads: CASSSEDRSYTEAFF. The CDR3 bases are TGTGCCAGCAGTTCCGAAGACAGGTCCTACACTGAAGCTTTCTTT.

This clonotype was seen a few times. A much larger clone lies a single base off, so this may be a read error. This rearrangement joins TRBV12-3 or TRBV12-4 to TRBJ2-4; D might be TRBD2 (6 bases). Trimming removed 2 bases from V and 1 base from J, with 18 bases in between. The CDR3 consists of 18 residues. CDR3 sequence: CASSLRTNGSQAKNIQYF. Written as DNA, the CDR3 is TGTGCCAGCAGTTTAAGGACTAACGGGAGTCAGGCCAAAAACATTCAGTACTTC.

The J gene is TRBJ2-7, the V gene TRBV4-1; 8 bases are shared with TRBD1. The CDR3 is 15 residues long. Germline V gene lookup returns CDR1 MGHRA and CDR2 YSYEKL. Trimming cost V 7 bases and J 2 bases; bases outside gene matches: 10. Written as DNA, the CDR3 is TGCGCCAGCAAGACCACTCCGGGACAGGCCTACGAGCAGTACTTC. As protein: CASKTTPGQAYEQYF.

This clonotype showed up many times. The chain uses TRBV10-3 and TRBJ2-7; D might be TRBD1 (5 bases). This CDR3 contains 16 residues. The germline V gene encodes CDR1 ENHRY and CDR2 SYGVKD. Trimming took off 0 bases at V and 4 bases at J, with 16 bases between the two ends. The CDR3 DNA sequence: TGTGCCATCAGTGAGTCACTAAGCAGGGAAGAGTACGAGCAGTACTTC. Protein product: CAISESLSREEYEQYF.

This clonotype has a count of ten or more. The chain joins TRBV6-1 to TRBJ2-5, with 11 bases that match TRBD1. The germline CDR1 and CDR2 sequences are MNHNS and SASEGT. V shed 4 bases and J 5 bases; nucleotides not matched to a gene: 9. The CDR3 consists of 16 residues. CDR3: CASSGRTGGLGETQYF. The CDR3, as DNA: TGTGCCAGCAGTGGCCGGACAGGGGGCTTGGGGGAGACCCAGTACTTC.

The rearrangement uses TRBV28 and TRBJ2-1, with 8 bases matching TRBD2. With 3 bases clipped from V and 3 bases from J, the junction kept 4 bases outside the gene matches. The CDR3 runs 15 residues. Looked up from germline, CDR1 is MDHEN and CDR2 is SYDVKM. CDR3 bases: TGTGCCAGCAGTTTCCCCGGGACTAGCTACAATGAGCAGTTCTTC. Translated, it gives CASSFPGTSYNEQFF. Using reference TRBV28 and TRBJ2-1 for the parts outside the CDR3, the full variable domain is DVKVTQSSRYLVKRTGEKVFLECVQDMDHENMFWYRQDPGLGLRLIYFSYDVKMKEKGDIPEGYSVSREKKERFSLILESASTNQTSMYLCASSFPGTSYNEQFFGPGTRLTVL.

This clonotype was recorded a few times. CDR3 amino acids: CASSPRLAGYTGELFF. CDR3 nucleotides: TGTGCCAGCAGTCCGAGACTAGCGGGGTACACCGGGGAGCTGTTTTTT. J is TRBJ2-2 and V is TRBV27, with 11 bases that match TRBD2. The CDR3 runs to 16 residues. V was pared by 5 bases and J by 3 bases, with 5 bases of the junction left unmatched. In germline, CDR1 is MNHEY, CDR2 SMNVEV (reference sequence).

This clonotype was counted between two and nine times. A much more abundant neighbour one base away suggests this may be a read error. This CDR3 is missing its conserved last phenylalanine or tryptophan, likely due to a read error. The J gene is TRBJ2-7, the V gene TRBV29-1; perhaps TRBD1 as D (6 bases). The CDR3 length is 14 residues. V was pared by 4 bases and J by 3 bases, with 16 bases between. Germline V gene sequence: CDR1 SQVTM, CDR2 ANQGSEA. This CDR3 is CSVAVQGPNYEQYL. The CDR3 region has the DNA TGCAGCGTTGCGGTACAGGGACCAAACTACGAGCAGTACCTC.